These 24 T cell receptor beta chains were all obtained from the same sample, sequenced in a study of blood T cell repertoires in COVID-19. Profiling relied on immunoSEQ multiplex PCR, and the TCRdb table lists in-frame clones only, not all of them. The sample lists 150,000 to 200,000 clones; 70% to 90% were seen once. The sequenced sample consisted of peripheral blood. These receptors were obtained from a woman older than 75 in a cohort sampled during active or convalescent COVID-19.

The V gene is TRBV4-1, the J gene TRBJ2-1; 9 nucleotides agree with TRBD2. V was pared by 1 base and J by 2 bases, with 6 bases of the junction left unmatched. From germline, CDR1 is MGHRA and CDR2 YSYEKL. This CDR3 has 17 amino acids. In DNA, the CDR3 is TGCGCCAGCAGCCAAGTGGCTAGCGGGATCCCCTACAATGAGCAGTTCTTC. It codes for CASSQVASGIPYNEQFF.

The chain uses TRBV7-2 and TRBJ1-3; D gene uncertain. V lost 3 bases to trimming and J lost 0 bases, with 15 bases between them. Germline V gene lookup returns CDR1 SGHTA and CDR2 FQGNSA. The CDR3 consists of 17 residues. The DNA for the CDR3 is TGTGCCAGCAGCTTTGTACTTGAATACGGCTCTGGAAACACCATATATTTT. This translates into CASSFVLEYGSGNTIYF.

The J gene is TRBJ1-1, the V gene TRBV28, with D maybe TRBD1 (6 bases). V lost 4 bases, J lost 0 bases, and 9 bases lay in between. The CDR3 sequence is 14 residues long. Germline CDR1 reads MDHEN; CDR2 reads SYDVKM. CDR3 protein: CASSSTGLNTEAFF. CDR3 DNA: TGTGCCAGCAGTTCAACAGGGTTGAACACTGAAGCTTTCTTT.

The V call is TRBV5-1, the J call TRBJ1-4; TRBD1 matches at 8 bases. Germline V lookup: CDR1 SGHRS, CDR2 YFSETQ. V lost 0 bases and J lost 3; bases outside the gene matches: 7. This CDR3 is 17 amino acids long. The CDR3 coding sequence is TGCGCCAGCAGCTTGGGGGCAGGGGGCATGTCTAATGAAAAACTGTTTTTT. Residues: CASSLGAGGMSNEKLFF.

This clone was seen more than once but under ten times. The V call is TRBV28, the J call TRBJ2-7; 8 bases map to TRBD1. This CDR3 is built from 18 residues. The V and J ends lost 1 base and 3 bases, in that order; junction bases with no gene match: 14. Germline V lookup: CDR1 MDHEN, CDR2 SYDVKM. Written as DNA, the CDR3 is TGTGCCAGCAGTTTATCCTCAGCCGGGACAGGAGCCCTCTACGAGCAGTACGTC. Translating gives CASSLSSAGTGALYEQYV.

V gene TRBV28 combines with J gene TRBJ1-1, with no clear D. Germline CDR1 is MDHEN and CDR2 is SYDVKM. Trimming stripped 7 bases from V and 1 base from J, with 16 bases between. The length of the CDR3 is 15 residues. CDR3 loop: CASNRQRSKNTEAFF. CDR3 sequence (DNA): TGTGCCAGCAATCGGCAGAGGTCCAAGAACACTGAAGCTTTCTTT. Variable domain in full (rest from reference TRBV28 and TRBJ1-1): DVKVTQSSRYLVKRTGEKVFLECVQDMDHENMFWYRQDPGLGLRLIYFSYDVKMKEKGDIPEGYSVSREKKERFSLILESASTNQTSMYLCASNRQRSKNTEAFFGQGTRLTVV.

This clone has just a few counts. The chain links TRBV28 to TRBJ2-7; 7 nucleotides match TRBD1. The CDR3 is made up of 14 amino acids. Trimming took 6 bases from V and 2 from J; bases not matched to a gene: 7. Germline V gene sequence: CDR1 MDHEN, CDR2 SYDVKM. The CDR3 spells CASSLHRGPYEQYF. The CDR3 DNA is TGTGCCAGCAGCCTACACAGGGGACCCTACGAGCAGTACTTC.

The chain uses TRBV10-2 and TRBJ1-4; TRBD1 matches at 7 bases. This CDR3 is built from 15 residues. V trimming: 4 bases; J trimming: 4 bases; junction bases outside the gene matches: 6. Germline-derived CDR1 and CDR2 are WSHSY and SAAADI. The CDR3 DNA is TGCGCCAGCAGTGCTCCGGGACAGATTAATGAAAAACTGTTTTTT. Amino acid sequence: CASSAPGQINEKLFF.

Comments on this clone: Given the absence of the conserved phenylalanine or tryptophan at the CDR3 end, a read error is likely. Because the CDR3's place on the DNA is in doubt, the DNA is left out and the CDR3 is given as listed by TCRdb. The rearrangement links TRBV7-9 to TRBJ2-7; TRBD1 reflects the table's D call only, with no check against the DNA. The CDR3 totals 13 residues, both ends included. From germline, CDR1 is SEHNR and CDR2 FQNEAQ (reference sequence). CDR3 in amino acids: CASSLEGPRQPSY.

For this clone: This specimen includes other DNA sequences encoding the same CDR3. CDR3 nucleotide sequence: TGTGCCTGGAGTGTTCAGGGTAGTCAGCCCCAGCATTTT. Its protein product is CAWSVQGSQPQHF. J is TRBJ1-5 and V is TRBV30; D might be TRBD1 (5 bases). Germline values: CDR1 GTSNPN, CDR2 SVGIG (reference sequence). CDR3 length: 13 residues. Between the trimmed V and J ends, which lost 0 bases and 6 bases, there was a span of 9 bases.

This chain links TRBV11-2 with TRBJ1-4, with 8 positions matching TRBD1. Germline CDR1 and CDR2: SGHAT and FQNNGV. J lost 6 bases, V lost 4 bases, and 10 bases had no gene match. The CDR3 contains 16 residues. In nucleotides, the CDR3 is TGTGCCAGCAGCTCCCTCCGGGGCAGGGGGCATGAAAAACTGTTTTTT. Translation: CASSSLRGRGHEKLFF.

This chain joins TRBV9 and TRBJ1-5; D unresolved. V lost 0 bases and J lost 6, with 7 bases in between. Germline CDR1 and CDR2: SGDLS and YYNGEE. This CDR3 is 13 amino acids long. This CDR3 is CASSVGSSQPQHF. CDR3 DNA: TGTGCCAGCAGCGTAGGATCCAGTCAGCCCCAGCATTTT.

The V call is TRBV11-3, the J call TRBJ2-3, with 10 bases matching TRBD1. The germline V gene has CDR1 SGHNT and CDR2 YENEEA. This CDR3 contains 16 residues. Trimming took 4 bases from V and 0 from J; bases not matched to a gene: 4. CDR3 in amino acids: CASSSGTGVSTDTQYF. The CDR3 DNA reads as TGTGCCAGCAGCTCCGGGACAGGGGTGAGCACAGATACGCAGTATTTT.

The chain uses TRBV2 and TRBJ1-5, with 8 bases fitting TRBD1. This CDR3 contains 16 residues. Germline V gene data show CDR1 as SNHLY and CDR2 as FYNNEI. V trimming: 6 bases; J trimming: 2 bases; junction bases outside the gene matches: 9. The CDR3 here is CASSPGQGQGNQPQHF. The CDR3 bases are TGTGCCAGCAGCCCCGGACAGGGTCAAGGCAATCAGCCCCAGCATTTT.

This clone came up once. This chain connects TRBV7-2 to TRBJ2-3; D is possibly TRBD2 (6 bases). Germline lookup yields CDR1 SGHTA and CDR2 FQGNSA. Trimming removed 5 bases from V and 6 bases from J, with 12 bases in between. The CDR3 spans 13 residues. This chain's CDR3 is CASSPNRGDTQYF. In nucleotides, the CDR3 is TGTGCCAGCAGCCCCAATCGGGGGGATACGCAGTATTTT. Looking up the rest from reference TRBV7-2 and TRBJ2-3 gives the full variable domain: GAGVSQSPSNKVTEKGKDVELRCDPISGHTALYWYRQSLGQGLEFLIYFQGNSAPDKSGLPSDRFSAERTGGSVSTLTIQRTQQEDSAVYLCASSPNRGDTQYFGPGTRLTVL.

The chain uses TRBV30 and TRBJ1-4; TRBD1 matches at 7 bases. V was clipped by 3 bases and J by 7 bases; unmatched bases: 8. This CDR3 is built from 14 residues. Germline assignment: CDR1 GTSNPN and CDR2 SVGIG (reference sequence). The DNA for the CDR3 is TGTGCCTGGAGACCCAGGGGGTCGATTGAAAAACTGTTTTTT. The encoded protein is CAWRPRGSIEKLFF.

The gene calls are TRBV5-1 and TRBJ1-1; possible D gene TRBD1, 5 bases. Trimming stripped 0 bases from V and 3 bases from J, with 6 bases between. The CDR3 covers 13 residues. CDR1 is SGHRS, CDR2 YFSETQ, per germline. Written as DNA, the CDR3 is TGCGCCAGCAGCTTGGCGGGGGACACTGAAGCTTTCTTT. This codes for CASSLAGDTEAFF.

This CDR3 is CASSQAAGTGSGNTIYF. Here the CDR3 DNA reads TGTGCCAGCAGCCAGGCAGCCGGGACAGGCTCTGGAAACACCATATATTTT. The chain has TRBV3-1 (or the pseudogene TRBV3-2) and TRBJ1-3; 8 bases match TRBD1. The trim removed 3 bases at V and 0 bases at J, leaving 7 bases unmatched. CDR1 is LGHDT and CDR2 is YNNKEL in the germline V gene (reference sequence). The CDR3 consists of 17 residues.

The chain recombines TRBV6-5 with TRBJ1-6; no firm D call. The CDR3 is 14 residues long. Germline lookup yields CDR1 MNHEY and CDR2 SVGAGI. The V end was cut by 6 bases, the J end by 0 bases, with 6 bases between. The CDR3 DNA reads TGTGCCAGCAGCCAGCGCTCCTATAATTCACCCCTCCACTTT. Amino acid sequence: CASSQRSYNSPLHF.

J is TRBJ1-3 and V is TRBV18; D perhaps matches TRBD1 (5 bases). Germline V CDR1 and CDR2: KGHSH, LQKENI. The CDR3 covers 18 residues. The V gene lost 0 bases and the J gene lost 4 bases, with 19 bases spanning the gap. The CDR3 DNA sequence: TGTGCCAGCTCACCACCACCATTTTCGGAGGGGCCAGGAAACACCATATATTTT. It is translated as CASSPPPFSEGPGNTIYF.

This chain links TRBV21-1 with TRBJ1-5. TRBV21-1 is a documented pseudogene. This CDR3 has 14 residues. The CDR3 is CASSSGYFGQPQHF. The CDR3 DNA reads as TGTGCCAGCAGTAGCGGGTACTTCGGTCAGCCCCAGCATTTT.

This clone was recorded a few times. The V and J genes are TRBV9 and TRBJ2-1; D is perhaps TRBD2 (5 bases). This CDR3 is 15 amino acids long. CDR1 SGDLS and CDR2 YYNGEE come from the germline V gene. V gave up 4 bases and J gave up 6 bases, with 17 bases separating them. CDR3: CASSWTADWVNEQFF. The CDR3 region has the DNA TGTGCCAGCAGCTGGACTGCGGATTGGGTCAATGAGCAGTTCTTC.

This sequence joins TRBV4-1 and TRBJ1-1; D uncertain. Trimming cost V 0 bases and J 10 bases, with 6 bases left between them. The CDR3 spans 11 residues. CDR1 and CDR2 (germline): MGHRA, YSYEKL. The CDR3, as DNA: TGCGCCAGCAGCCAAGATGTAATAGCTTTCTTT. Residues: CASSQDVIAFF.

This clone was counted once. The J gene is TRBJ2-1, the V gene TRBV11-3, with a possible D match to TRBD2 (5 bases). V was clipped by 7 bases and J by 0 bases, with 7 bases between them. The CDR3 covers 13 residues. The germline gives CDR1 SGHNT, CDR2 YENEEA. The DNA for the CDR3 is TGTGCCAGCATGGGGAGCTCCTACAATGAGCAGTTCTTC. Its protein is CASMGSSYNEQFF.